Below, one T cell receptor (beta chain) is given with its context. The antigen is undetermined. Reverse transcription of extracted RNA yielded cDNA, which provided the sequencing template. Clones were sequenced by immunoSEQ multiplex PCR, and TCRdb holds only the in-frame ones, with some missing. The sample gives some 190,000 clones, roughly 70% of which show up once; approximately 1.2% is in the top ten. The sample's treatment: oral pan-JAK inhibitor, 5-10 mg twice daily. Lesional scalp punch biopsies and peripheral blood came from alopecia areata patients. The record originates from a study of CD8+ T cells in alopecia areata. General study results and limits: Resident alphabeta T cells of normal skin are also sequenced in scalp samples. Tofacitinib significantly lowered scalp clonality and expanded CD8+ clones among the top 100. Higher clonality than in normal scalp was seen in lesional scalp, especially alopecia totalis/universalis.

Germline V gene lookup returns CDR1 SGHRS and CDR2 YFSETQ. With 6 bases removed from V and 1 base from J, the gap between germline ends came to 10 bases. CDR3 length: 14 amino acids. The rearrangement uses TRBV5-1 and TRBJ2-2, with D perhaps assigned TRBD1 or TRBD2 (5 bases each). The sequencing here drew on CD4+ T cells sorted from blood, taken at approximately week 49, from a patient treated with tofacitinib. The sequence came from a human donor with alopecia areata. In DNA form, the CDR3 reads TGCGCCAGCACGGGAACAGGGAACACCGGGGAGCTGTTTTTT. It is translated as CASTGTGNTGELFF. Supplemented by reference TRBV5-1 and TRBJ2-2, the full variable domain reads KAGVTQTPRYLIKTRGQQVTLSCSPISGHRSVSWYQQTPGQGLQFLFEYFSETQRNKGNFPGRFSGRQFSNSRSEMNVSTLELGDSALYLCASTGTGNTGELFFGEGSRLTVL.